Shown below are 11 T cell receptor beta chains from a single sample sequenced in a study of Graves' ophthalmopathy and Graves' hyperthyroidism. The TCR beta CDR3 regions underwent amplification from RNA transcripts. The workflow started with a first-round RT-PCR run with HTBI primers and then moved on to a second-round multiplex PCR. From the multiplex PCR reads, TCRdb called clonotypes with MiXCR, one entry per CDR3 protein. The sample comprises some 1.1 million distinct CDR3 sequences, about 35% of which are singletons, and around 10% rests with the top ten. The sequenced sample was peripheral blood or thyroid tissue (not recorded which). The source of these receptors is an adult man with Graves' hyperthyroidism.

CDR3 residues: CASNPGTGLGGYTF. DNA for the CDR3: TGTGCCAGCAACCCCGGGACAGGCCTCGGGGGCTACACCTTC. The V gene is TRBV7-9, the J gene TRBJ1-2; TRBD1 aligns across 8 bases. The germline gives CDR1 SEHNR, CDR2 FQNEAQ (reference sequence). There are 14 residues in the CDR3. Trimming removed 7 bases from V and 8 bases from J; junction bases left unmatched: 12.

This chain links TRBV5-8 with TRBJ1-1; D uncertain. The V end was cut by 4 bases, the J end by 5 bases, with 15 bases between. The CDR3 extends over 14 amino acids. Per germline, CDR1 SGHTS and CDR2 YDEGEE. CDR3 in DNA: TGTGCCAGCAGCCAAGGAGGCCGGAGGACTGAAGCTTTCTTT. Protein sequence: CASSQGGRRTEAFF.

This clonotype turned up a few times. The chain employs TRBV4-3 and TRBJ2-7; D is unresolved. The CDR3 contains 14 residues. Trimming cost V 4 bases and J 0 bases, with 10 bases left between them. Germline values: CDR1 LGHNA, CDR2 YSLEER. Here the CDR3 DNA reads TGCGCCAGCAGCCCGGTGGTATCCTCCTACGAGCAGTACTTC. Translating gives CASSPVVSSYEQYF.

The rearrangement uses TRBV9 and TRBJ2-5, with D perhaps TRBD1 or TRBD2 (5 bases each). V was trimmed by 2 bases and J by 1 base, leaving 12 bases between them. Germline assignment: CDR1 SGDLS and CDR2 YYNGEE. This CDR3 is 15 amino acids long. The CDR3 DNA reads TGTGCCAGCAGCGTTGTGACGGGGACCCAAGAGACCCAGTACTTC. Its protein is CASSVVTGTQETQYF. The complete variable domain, with remaining parts taken from reference TRBV9 and TRBJ2-5, reads DSGVTQTPKHLITATGQRVTLRCSPRSGDLSVYWYQQSLDQGLQFLIQYYNGEERAKGNILERFSAQQFPDLHSELNLSSLELGDSALYFCASSVVTGTQETQYFGPGTRLLVL.

This clonotype appeared many times. The chain joins TRBV7-2 to TRBJ2-7; unclear D gene. The germline gives CDR1 SGHTA, CDR2 FQGNSA. This CDR3 is 15 amino acids long. Trimming stripped 4 bases from V and 4 bases from J, with 17 bases between. The CDR3 loop is CASSYAGNGQYEQYF. DNA for the CDR3: TGTGCCAGCAGCTACGCTGGAAATGGTCAGTACGAGCAGTACTTC.

This clonotype was observed many times. This chain uses TRBV20-1 with TRBJ1-1; unclear D gene. The length of the CDR3 is 11 residues. The germline V gene has CDR1 DFQATT and CDR2 SNEGSKA (reference sequence). V was trimmed by 7 bases and J by 1 base, leaving 7 bases between them. CDR3 nucleotide sequence: TGCAGTGGAAAAGCGAACACTGAAGCTTTCTTT. Encoded protein: CSGKANTEAFF.

The table lists this clonotype with many counts. The J gene is TRBJ1-5, the V gene TRBV7-2; D unclear. From germline, CDR1 is SGHTA and CDR2 FQGNSA. V lost 5 bases, J lost 5 bases, and 10 bases lay in between. The length of the CDR3 is 13 residues. In DNA form, the CDR3 reads TGTGCCAGCAGCGAGACCCGGGATCAGCCCCAGCATTTT. The encoded protein is CASSETRDQPQHF. Using reference TRBV7-2 and TRBJ1-5 for the parts outside the CDR3, the full variable domain is GAGVSQSPSNKVTEKGKDVELRCDPISGHTALYWYRQSLGQGLEFLIYFQGNSAPDKSGLPSDRFSAERTGGSVSTLTIQRTQQEDSAVYLCASSETRDQPQHFGDGTRLSIL.

This clonotype has ten or more counts. The chain employs TRBV29-1 and TRBJ2-7; 9 bases match TRBD2. Unmatched junction bases numbered 6, after V lost 6 bases and J lost 3 bases. Germline CDR1 SQVTM, CDR2 ANQGSEA. This CDR3 is built from 13 residues. The CDR3 DNA is TGCAGCGTCAGGACTAGCGTGCTCTACGAGCAGTACTTC. It encodes CSVRTSVLYEQYF.

The rearrangement links TRBV12-3 or TRBV12-4 to TRBJ2-2; perhaps TRBD1 as D (6 bases). V was trimmed by 4 bases and J by 5 bases, leaving 11 bases between them. This CDR3 has 14 amino acids. The CDR3 protein is CASSSPGETGELFF. The CDR3 DNA reads as TGTGCCAGCAGTTCCCCAGGGGAAACCGGGGAGCTGTTTTTT.

This clonotype has ten or more counts. This rearrangement joins TRBV7-9 to TRBJ2-7; the D is unclear. Germline V gene sequence: CDR1 SEHNR, CDR2 FQNEAQ (reference sequence). V shed 1 base and J shed 0 bases, with 10 bases lying between them. The CDR3 sequence is 15 residues long. The CDR3: CASSLVFHSSYEQYF. Here the CDR3 DNA reads TGTGCCAGCAGCTTAGTCTTCCATAGCTCCTACGAGCAGTACTTC.

V and J are TRBV18 and TRBJ1-5; the D gene is possibly TRBD1 (5 bases). Deletions cut 3 bases from V and 3 bases from J, with 12 bases between. Germline lookup yields CDR1 KGHSH and CDR2 LQKENI. The CDR3 is 15 residues long. CDR3 loop: CASSPPGRDNQPQHF. CDR3 nucleotides: TGTGCCAGCTCACCCCCGGGCAGGGACAATCAGCCCCAGCATTTT.